This TCR beta chain was documented in a study of blood T cell repertoires in COVID-19. Study in general: Material from acute and convalescent COVID-19 was sourced from the United States, Italy and Spain. From T cells, B-cell-depleted T cells, or PBMCs came the material, which was cDNA or gDNA.

This clone was detected a few times. Original handling: Amplification of reference gene primers provided the estimated nucleated cell counts. The assay was immunoSEQ multiplex PCR, and TCRdb's table has in-frame clones only and misses some. For V, J and clone size, that table is used; D and trimming come from the DNA. In the table there are about 400,000 clones, roughly 91% of which are singletons. The study assigned cohorts using participant-reported clinical history. Trimming took 0 bases from V and 1 from J, leaving 8 bases between them. The V gene's germline CDR1 is LGHDT and CDR2 YNNKEL (reference sequence). The CDR3 has 15 amino acids.

Sequencing was performed on PBMCs or T cells enriched from blood (not recorded which). This rearrangement joins TRBV3-1 (or the pseudogene TRBV3-2) to TRBJ2-3; a weak D match, TRBD2 (5 bases). The origin of this receptor is a woman younger than 45 who had recovered from COVID-19. The CDR3 loop is CASSQEGRGTDTQYF. In DNA, the CDR3 is TGTGCCAGCAGCCAAGAGGGGAGAGGCACAGATACGCAGTATTTT.